The sequence of this TCR beta chain was determined in a study of T cells after yellow fever vaccination. TCRdb reprocessed the 5' RACE reads via MiXCR and lists one record per CDR3 protein. This sample has around 310,000 distinct CDR3 sequences; 8.7% occur once, and the top ten carry 15% to 20%. Per the germline V gene, CDR1 is SGHTA and CDR2 is FQGNSA. V lost 3 bases and J lost 2; bases outside the gene matches: 7. This CDR3 spans 16 amino acids. The source was PBMCs, collected on the day of the first yellow fever vaccination. The V and J genes are TRBV7-2 and TRBJ1-2; 9 nucleotides line up with TRBD1. This clonotype originated in a man younger than 35 who received the YFV17D yellow fever vaccine. This CDR3 is CASSFYGTGKNYGYTF. CDR3 nucleotides: TGTGCCAGCAGCTTCTACGGGACAGGGAAGAACTATGGCTACACCTTC.